This T cell receptor (beta chain) originates from a study of T cell responses to AZD1222 COVID-19 vaccine (TCRdb year 2021). About the investigation overall: AZD1222 recipients given second doses at about 4 weeks or at about 12 weeks were pooled, since spike-specific TCR depth and breadth were not found to differ between the two schedules. TCR sequencing was performed for some 250 trial participants, of whom around 200 were given two doses of AZD1222 and 26 were given two doses of MenACWY control vaccine. Trial participants were enrolled by age into subgroups of 18-55, 56-69 and 70-plus years, and roughly 150, 30 and 60 TCR-sequenced participants, respectively, were included in these subgroups. Results the study describes overall, beyond this receptor: After two AZD1222 doses, both the breadth and the depth of spike-specific TCRs were significantly higher than at day 0 and than in MenACWY recipients. No day 14 peak-response samples were available, so repertoires were characterized only after the peak T cell response. In the small 56-69-year group, the increase in depth fell short of significance, most likely because of low power. CD4 TCRs associated with the vaccine covered the entire spike protein, and the dominant responses were in regions 160-218 and 743-854. Participants were mostly white British, with more females than males. The authors suggested clonal diversity may have been underestimated. Conclusions about previously exposed vaccinees are limited because only five to seven AZD1222 recipients were SARS-CoV-2 seropositive at baseline. Reportedly, almost half of the unique spike-specific TCRs recognized epitopes lying outside the regions that are mutated in the B.1.351 and B.1.1.7 variants.

This clone has only a few counts. Which antigen it targets is not known. Per-base quality was not reported, and no clone a single base away is much larger than it. The CDR3 regions of human TCRbeta chains were analyzed by immunosequencing. On the study's bioinformatics: Repertoire TCRs were checked for matches against a reference library of SARS-CoV-2-specific TCRs that had been generated using the MIRA antigen-specificity platform. Breadth meant the fraction of unique TCRs that were SARS-CoV-2-associated, whereas depth meant the fraction of total T cells that were SARS-CoV-2-associated. Using the MIRA data, each spike-specific TCR was assigned both to the spike region to which the TCR was reactive and to a CD4 or CD8 class. Log10-transformed breadth and depth values were compared by one-way ANOVA with Sidak's multiple comparisons tests. Not all clones reach the TCRdb copy of this immuneACCESS table, which keeps in-frame sequences only. Checked studies attribute under half of the gap to unresolved V genes and leave the rest unexplained. V and J calls and clone size come straight from that table; D and trimming were deduced from the DNA. The table for this sample lists 110,000 to 150,000 clones; approximately 85% of them were counted only once. The ten largest clones capture around 8% of the sample.

The sample's time point label is to be understood as: baseline before first vaccination. Vaccinee samples were obtained from the UK trials COV001 and COV002, which included a single-blind randomized controlled phase 2/3 trial of AZD1222 (ChAdOx1 nCoV-19) in healthy adults. For TCRbeta chain sequencing, PBMC samples were collected from trial participants at day 0 and at day 28 after the second dose. Trimming leaves V shorter by 5 bases and J shorter by 1 base, with the junction holding 6 bases beyond the gene matches. Looking up the germline V gene yields CDR1 SGHVS and CDR2 FQNEAQ. The CDR3 has 16 amino acids, counting the end cysteine and phenylalanine. This entry keeps only the CDR3 DNA: 48 bases, framed from base 1.

The V gene is TRBV7-8 and the J gene is TRBJ2-3; TRBD2 matches 10 bases in the middle. Sequenced material: peripheral blood, taken on day 0 of AZD1222 vaccination. This TCR was sampled from an adult in good health. The CDR3 region: CASSDTLAGGTDTQYF. The nucleotide sequence reads as follows: TGTGCCAGCAGCGACACTCTAGCGGGGGGCACAGATACGCAGTATTTT.